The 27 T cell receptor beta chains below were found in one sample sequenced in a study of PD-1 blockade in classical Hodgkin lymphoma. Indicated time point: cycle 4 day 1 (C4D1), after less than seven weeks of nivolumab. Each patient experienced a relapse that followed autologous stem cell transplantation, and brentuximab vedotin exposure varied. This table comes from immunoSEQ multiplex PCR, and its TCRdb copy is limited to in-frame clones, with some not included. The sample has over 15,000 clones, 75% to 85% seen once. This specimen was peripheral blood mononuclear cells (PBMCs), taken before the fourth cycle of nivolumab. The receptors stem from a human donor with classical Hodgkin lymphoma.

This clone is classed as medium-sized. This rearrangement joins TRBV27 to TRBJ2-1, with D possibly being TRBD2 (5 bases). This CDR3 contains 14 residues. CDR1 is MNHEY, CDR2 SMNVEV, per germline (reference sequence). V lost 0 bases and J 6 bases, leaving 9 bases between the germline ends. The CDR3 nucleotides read TGTGCCAGCAGTTTATCGTTGGGGAGCAATGAGCAGTTCTTC. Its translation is CASSLSLGSNEQFF.

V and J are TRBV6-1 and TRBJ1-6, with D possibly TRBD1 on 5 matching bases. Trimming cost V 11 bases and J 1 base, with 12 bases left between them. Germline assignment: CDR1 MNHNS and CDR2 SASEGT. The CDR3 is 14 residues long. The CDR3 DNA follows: TGTGCCGGGGGGGGAAGGTCCTATAATTCACCCCTCCACTTT. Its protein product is CAGGGRSYNSPLHF.

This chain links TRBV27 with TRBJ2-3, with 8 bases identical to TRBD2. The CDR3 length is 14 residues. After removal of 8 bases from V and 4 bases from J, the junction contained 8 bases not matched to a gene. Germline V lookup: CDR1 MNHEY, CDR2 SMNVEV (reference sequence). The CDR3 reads CASHPGLVSDTQYF. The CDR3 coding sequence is TGTGCCAGCCATCCGGGACTAGTGTCAGATACGCAGTATTTT.

Here the CDR3 reads CSVSEGSTYNSPLHF. CDR3 sequence (DNA): TGCAGCGTTTCAGAGGGAAGCACCTATAATTCACCCCTCCACTTT. The rearrangement joins TRBV29-1 to TRBJ1-6; no definite D call. V was trimmed by 5 bases and J by 2 bases, leaving 13 bases between them. The CDR3 loop spans 15 amino acids. Per the germline V gene, CDR1 is SQVTM and CDR2 is ANQGSEA.

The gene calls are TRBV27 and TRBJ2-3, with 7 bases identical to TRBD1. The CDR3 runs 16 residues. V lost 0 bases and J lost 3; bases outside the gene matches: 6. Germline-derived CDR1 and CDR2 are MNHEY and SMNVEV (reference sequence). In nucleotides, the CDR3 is TGTGCCAGCAGTTTATCGTTGGGCAGGGGGACAGATACGCAGTATTTT. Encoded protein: CASSLSLGRGTDTQYF.

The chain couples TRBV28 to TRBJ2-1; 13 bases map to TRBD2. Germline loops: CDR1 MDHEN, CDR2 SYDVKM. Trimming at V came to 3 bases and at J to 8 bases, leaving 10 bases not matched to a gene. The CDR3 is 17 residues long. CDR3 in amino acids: CASSFPPGLAGRYEQFF. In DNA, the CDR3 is TGTGCCAGCAGTTTTCCACCGGGACTAGCGGGGCGCTATGAGCAGTTCTTC. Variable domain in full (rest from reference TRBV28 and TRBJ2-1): DVKVTQSSRYLVKRTGEKVFLECVQDMDHENMFWYRQDPGLGLRLIYFSYDVKMKEKGDIPEGYSVSREKKERFSLILESASTNQTSMYLCASSFPPGLAGRYEQFFGPGTRLTVL.

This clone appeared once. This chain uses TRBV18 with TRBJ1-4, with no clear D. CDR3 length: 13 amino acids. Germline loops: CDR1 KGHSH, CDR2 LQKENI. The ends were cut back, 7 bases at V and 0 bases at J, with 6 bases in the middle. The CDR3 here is CASLRATNEKLFF. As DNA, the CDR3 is TGTGCCAGCTTACGTGCAACTAATGAAAAACTGTTTTTT.

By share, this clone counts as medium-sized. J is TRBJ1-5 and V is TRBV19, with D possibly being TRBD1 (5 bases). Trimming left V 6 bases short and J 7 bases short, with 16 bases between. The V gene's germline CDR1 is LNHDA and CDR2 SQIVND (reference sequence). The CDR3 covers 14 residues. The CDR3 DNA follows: TGTGCCAGTAGCCCGCCAGGGTTCAACCAGCCCCAGCATTTT. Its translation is CASSPPGFNQPQHF.

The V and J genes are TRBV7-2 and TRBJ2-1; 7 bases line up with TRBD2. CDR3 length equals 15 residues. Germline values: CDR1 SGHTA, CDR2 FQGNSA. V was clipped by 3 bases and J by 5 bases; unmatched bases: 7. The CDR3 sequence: CASSLDGRKNNEQFF. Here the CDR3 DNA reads TGTGCCAGCAGCTTGGACGGGAGGAAAAACAATGAGCAGTTCTTC.

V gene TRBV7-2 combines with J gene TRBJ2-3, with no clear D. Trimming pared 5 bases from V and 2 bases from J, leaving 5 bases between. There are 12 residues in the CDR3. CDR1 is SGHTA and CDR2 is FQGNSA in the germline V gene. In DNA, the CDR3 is TGTGCCAGCAGCGGGTACACAGATACGCAGTATTTT. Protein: CASSGYTDTQYF.

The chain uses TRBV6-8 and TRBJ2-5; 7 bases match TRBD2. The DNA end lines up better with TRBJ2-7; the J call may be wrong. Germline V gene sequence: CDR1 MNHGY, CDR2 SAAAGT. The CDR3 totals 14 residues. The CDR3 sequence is CASSRLAKLYEQYF. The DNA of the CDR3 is TGTGCCAGCAGTCGACTAGCTAAGCTCTACGAGCAGTACTTC.

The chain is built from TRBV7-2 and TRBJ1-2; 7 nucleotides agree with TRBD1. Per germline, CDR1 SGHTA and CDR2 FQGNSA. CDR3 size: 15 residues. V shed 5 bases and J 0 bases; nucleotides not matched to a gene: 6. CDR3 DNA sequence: TGTGCCAGCAGCATCGGGACAGCTGCTAACTATGGCTACACCTTC. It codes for CASSIGTAANYGYTF. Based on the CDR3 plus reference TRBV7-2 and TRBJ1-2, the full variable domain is GAGVSQSPSNKVTEKGKDVELRCDPISGHTALYWYRQSLGQGLEFLIYFQGNSAPDKSGLPSDRFSAERTGGSVSTLTIQRTQQEDSAVYLCASSIGTAANYGYTFGSGTRLTVV.

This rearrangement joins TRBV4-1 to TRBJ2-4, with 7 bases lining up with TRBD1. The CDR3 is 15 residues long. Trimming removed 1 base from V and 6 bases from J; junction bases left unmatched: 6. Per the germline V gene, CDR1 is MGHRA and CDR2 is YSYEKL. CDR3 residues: CASSQAGTVLNIQYF. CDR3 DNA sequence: TGCGCCAGCAGCCAAGCCGGGACAGTCCTAAACATTCAGTACTTC.

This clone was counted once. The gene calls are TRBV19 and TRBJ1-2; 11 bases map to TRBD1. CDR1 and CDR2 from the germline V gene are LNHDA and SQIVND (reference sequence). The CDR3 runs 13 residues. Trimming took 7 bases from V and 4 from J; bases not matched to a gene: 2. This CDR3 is CASIGTGGYGYTF. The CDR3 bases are TGTGCCAGTATTGGGACAGGGGGCTATGGCTACACCTTC. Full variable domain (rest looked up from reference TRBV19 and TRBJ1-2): DGGITQSPKYLFRKEGQNVTLSCEQNLNHDAMYWYRQDPGQGLRLIYYSQIVNDFQKGDIAEGYSVSREKKESFPLTVTSAQKNPTAFYLCASIGTGGYGYTFGSGTRLTVV.

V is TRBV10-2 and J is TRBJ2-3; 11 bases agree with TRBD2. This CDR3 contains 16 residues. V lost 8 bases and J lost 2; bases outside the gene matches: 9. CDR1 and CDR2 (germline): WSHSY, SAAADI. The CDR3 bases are TGCGCCAGCCGCCCTAGCGGGAGGCCTTACACAGATACGCAGTATTTT. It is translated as CASRPSGRPYTDTQYF.

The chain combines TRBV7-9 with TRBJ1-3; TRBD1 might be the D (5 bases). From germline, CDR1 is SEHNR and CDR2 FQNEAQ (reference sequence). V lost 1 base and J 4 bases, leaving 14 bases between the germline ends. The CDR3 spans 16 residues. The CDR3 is CASSLEEAGSGNTIYF. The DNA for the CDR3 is TGTGCCAGCAGCTTAGAAGAGGCAGGGTCAGGAAACACCATATATTTT.

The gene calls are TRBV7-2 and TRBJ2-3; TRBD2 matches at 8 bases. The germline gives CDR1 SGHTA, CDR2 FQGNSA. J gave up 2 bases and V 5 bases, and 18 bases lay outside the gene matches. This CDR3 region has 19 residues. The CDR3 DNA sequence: TGTGCCAGCAGCCGCCGGGACCTAGGACTAGCCCTCAACACAGATACGCAGTATTTT. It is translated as CASSRRDLGLALNTDTQYF.

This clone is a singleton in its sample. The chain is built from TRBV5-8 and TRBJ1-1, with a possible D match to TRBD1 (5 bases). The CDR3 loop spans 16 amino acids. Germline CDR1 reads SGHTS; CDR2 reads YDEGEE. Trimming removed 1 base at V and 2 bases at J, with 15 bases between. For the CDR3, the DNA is TGTGCCAGCAGCTTGTTGATGGGGGTAGTTAACACTGAAGCTTTCTTT. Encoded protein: CASSLLMGVVNTEAFF.

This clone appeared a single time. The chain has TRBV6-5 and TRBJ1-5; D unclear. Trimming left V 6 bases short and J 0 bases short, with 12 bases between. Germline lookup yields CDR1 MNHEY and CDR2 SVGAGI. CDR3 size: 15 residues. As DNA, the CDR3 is TGTGCCAGCAGGCCTACAGTAAATAGCAATCAGCCCCAGCATTTT. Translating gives CASRPTVNSNQPQHF.

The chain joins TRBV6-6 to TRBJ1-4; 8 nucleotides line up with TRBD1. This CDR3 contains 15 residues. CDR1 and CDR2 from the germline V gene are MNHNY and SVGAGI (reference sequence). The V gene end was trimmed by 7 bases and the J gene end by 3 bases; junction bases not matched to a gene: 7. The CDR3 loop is CASTLRDRSNEKLFF. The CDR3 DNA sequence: TGTGCCAGCACCCTGAGGGACAGGTCTAATGAAAAACTGTTTTTT.

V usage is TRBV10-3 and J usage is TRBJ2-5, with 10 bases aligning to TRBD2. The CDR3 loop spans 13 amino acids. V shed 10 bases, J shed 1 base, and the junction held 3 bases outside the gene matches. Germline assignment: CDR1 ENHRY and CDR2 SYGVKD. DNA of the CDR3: TGTGCCACAAGACTAGCGGGCCAAGAGACCCAGTACTTC. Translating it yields CATRLAGQETQYF.

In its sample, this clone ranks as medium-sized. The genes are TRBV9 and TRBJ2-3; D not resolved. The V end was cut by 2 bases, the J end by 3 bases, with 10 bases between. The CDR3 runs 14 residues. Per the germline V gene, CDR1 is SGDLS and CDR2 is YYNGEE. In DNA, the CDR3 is TGTGCCAGCAGCGTCAACACGGCAACAGATACGCAGTATTTT. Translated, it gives CASSVNTATDTQYF.

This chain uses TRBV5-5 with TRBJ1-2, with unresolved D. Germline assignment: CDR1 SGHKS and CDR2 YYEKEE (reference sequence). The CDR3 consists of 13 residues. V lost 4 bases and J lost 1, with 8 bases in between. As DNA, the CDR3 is TGTGCCAGCAGCGCCCGAAATAACTATGGCTACACCTTC. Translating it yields CASSARNNYGYTF.

CDR3 nucleotide sequence: TGTGCCAGCAGCCCGGAACAGGGAATCTCCTATAATTCACCCCTCCACTTT. This translates into CASSPEQGISYNSPLHF. V is TRBV5-5 and J is TRBJ1-6; the D gene is possibly TRBD1 (6 bases). The germline V gene has CDR1 SGHKS and CDR2 YYEKEE (reference sequence). The CDR3 sequence is 17 residues long. Trimming removed 4 bases from V and 0 bases from J, with 14 bases in between.

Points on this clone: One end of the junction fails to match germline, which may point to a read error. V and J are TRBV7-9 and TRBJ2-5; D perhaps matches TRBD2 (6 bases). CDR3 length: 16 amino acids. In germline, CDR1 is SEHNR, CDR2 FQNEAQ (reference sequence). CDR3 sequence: CGSSLSGDQIGRTQYF. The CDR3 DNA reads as TGTGGCAGCAGCCTATCGGGGGACCAAATAGGGAGGACCCAGTACTTC.

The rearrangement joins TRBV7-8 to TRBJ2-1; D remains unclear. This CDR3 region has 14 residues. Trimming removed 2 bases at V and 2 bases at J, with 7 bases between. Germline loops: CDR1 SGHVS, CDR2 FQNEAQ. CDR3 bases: TGTGCCAGCAGCTTATTGCCACCCTACAATGAGCAGTTCTTC. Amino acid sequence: CASSLLPPYNEQFF.

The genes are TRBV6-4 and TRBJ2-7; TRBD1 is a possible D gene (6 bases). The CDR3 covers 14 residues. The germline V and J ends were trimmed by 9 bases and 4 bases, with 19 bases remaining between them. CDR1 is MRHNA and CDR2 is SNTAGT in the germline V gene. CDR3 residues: CARKGHLRRYEQYV. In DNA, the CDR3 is TGTGCCAGAAAGGGACACCTCAGGCGTTACGAGCAGTACGTC.